The 24 T cell receptor beta chains reported below all come from one sample, sequenced in a study of OX40 agonist ivuxolimab in advanced cancers. Produced via immunoSEQ multiplex PCR; TCRdb's table is partial and in-frame only. The sample holds around 42,000 clones, about 91% seen once. Sequencing used CD4+ or CD8+ T cells sorted from blood, obtained in a trial of the OX40 agonist ivuxolimab. The receptor source for this set is an adult with an advanced solid tumor such as melanoma, head and neck, liver or kidney cancer.

CDR3 DNA: TGTGCCAGCAGCCGGGGGTCAGGGTCCGCCTACGAGCAGTACTTC. As protein: CASSRGSGSAYEQYF. J is TRBJ2-7 and V is TRBV28, with a possible D match to TRBD2 (6 bases). The ends were cut back, 6 bases at V and 2 bases at J, with 17 bases in the middle. The CDR3 totals 15 residues. Germline V gives CDR1 MDHEN, CDR2 SYDVKM.

This rearrangement joins TRBV6-6 to TRBJ2-3, with 10 positions matching TRBD2. From germline, CDR1 is MNHNY and CDR2 SVGAGI (reference sequence). V was clipped by 1 base and J by 6 bases; unmatched bases: 7. The CDR3 consists of 16 residues. CDR3: CASSYYPSGRGDTQYF. CDR3 nucleotide sequence: TGTGCCAGCAGTTACTACCCTAGCGGGAGAGGGGATACGCAGTATTTT.

V gene TRBV27 combines with J gene TRBJ2-3; D perhaps matches TRBD2 (6 bases). The ends were cut back, 7 bases at V and 4 bases at J, with 18 bases in the middle. The CDR3 totals 15 residues. Germline V CDR1 and CDR2: MNHEY, SMNVEV (reference sequence). CDR3 in amino acids: CASTAGTSRADTQYF. For the CDR3, the DNA is TGTGCCAGCACCGCCGGGACTTCGCGGGCAGATACGCAGTATTTT.

This rearrangement joins TRBV27 to TRBJ1-2, with D uncertain. This CDR3 contains 14 residues. Germline assignment: CDR1 MNHEY and CDR2 SMNVEV (reference sequence). The ends were cut back, 5 bases at V and 2 bases at J, with 12 bases in the middle. In DNA form, the CDR3 reads TGTGCCAGCAGTGCAAGCGGACTAAACTATGGCTACACCTTC. Its translation: CASSASGLNYGYTF.

The chain employs TRBV5-1 and TRBJ2-1; 10 nucleotides align to TRBD2. Germline values: CDR1 SGHRS, CDR2 YFSETQ. The CDR3 contains 18 residues. The J segment lost 4 bases and the V segment lost 0 bases, leaving 10 bases of the junction unmatched. The CDR3: CASSLAESGRAYYNEQFF. The CDR3 DNA reads as TGCGCCAGCAGCTTGGCCGAAAGCGGGAGGGCGTATTACAATGAGCAGTTCTTC. Supplemented by reference TRBV5-1 and TRBJ2-1, the full variable domain reads KAGVTQTPRYLIKTRGQQVTLSCSPISGHRSVSWYQQTPGQGLQFLFEYFSETQRNKGNFPGRFSGRQFSNSRSEMNVSTLELGDSALYLCASSLAESGRAYYNEQFFGPGTRLTVL.

This chain joins TRBV6-1 and TRBJ2-7, with TRBD2 matching 11 bases. The CDR3 extends over 15 amino acids. CDR1 MNHNS and CDR2 SASEGT come from the germline V gene. The V gene end was trimmed by 3 bases and the J gene end by 3 bases; junction bases not matched to a gene: 4. The CDR3 DNA is TGTGCCAGCAGTGACCGACTAGCGGGACGCTACGAGCAGTACTTC. It encodes CASSDRLAGRYEQYF.

The chain has TRBV5-8 and TRBJ1-5; no reliable D call. The V gene lost 0 bases and the J gene lost 7 bases, with 11 bases spanning the gap. CDR1 and CDR2 (germline): SGHTS, YDEGEE. The CDR3 has 14 residues. This CDR3 reads CASSLGGSGQPQHF. CDR3 in DNA: TGTGCCAGCAGCTTGGGAGGGTCCGGGCAGCCCCAGCATTTT.

The gene calls are TRBV7-3 and TRBJ2-5; D may be TRBD1 (5 bases). Trimming removed 0 bases at V and 1 base at J, with 15 bases between. This CDR3 has 17 amino acids. Germline CDR1 reads SGHTA; CDR2 reads FQGTGA. CDR3 sequence reads: CASSLTGVGAPQETQYF. CDR3 DNA: TGTGCCAGCAGCTTAACGGGCGTTGGGGCCCCCCAAGAGACCCAGTACTTC. Filled out from reference TRBV7-3 and TRBJ2-5, the complete variable domain reads GAGVSQTPSNKVTEKGKYVELRCDPISGHTALYWYRQSLGQGPEFLIYFQGTGAADDSGLPNDRFFAVRPEGSVSTLKIQRTERGDSAVYLCASSLTGVGAPQETQYFGPGTRLLVL.

The rearrangement joins TRBV2 to TRBJ1-2; D is uncertain. With 5 bases removed from V and 2 bases from J, the gap between germline ends came to 9 bases. The V gene's germline CDR1 is SNHLY and CDR2 FYNNEI. The CDR3 is made up of 13 amino acids. Here the CDR3 reads CASSLTKNYGYTF. CDR3 DNA sequence: TGTGCCAGCAGTTTGACAAAAAACTATGGCTACACCTTC.

This sequence joins TRBV2 and TRBJ2-2, with a tentative D call TRBD2 (5 bases). The CDR3 runs 15 residues. Trimming took 6 bases from V and 6 from J, leaving 17 bases between them. The V gene's germline CDR1 is SNHLY and CDR2 FYNNEI. The CDR3 region is CASRPEGIVSGELFF. CDR3 sequence (DNA): TGTGCCAGCAGGCCCGAGGGTATAGTGTCCGGGGAGCTGTTTTTT.

The genes are TRBV4-1 and TRBJ2-7, with D uncertain. This CDR3 is built from 12 residues. In germline, CDR1 is MGHRA, CDR2 YSYEKL. Trimming cost V 1 base and J 6 bases, with 7 bases left between them. The CDR3 DNA is TGCGCCAGCAGCCAAGGGACCGGCGAGCAGTACTTC. Protein sequence: CASSQGTGEQYF.

The CDR3, as DNA: TGTGCCAGCAGTCCAGCGACCGTCTCTTATAATTCACCCCTCCACTTT. The encoded protein is CASSPATVSYNSPLHF. V and J are TRBV27 and TRBJ1-6; D is unclear. Trimming took off 5 bases at V and 4 bases at J, with 15 bases between the two ends. This CDR3 has 16 residues. The germline V gene has CDR1 MNHEY and CDR2 SMNVEV (reference sequence).

This chain connects TRBV6-5 to TRBJ2-3; D is uncertain. The V and J ends lost 3 bases and 3 bases respectively, with 4 bases between them. The CDR3 has 12 amino acids. From germline, CDR1 is MNHEY and CDR2 SVGAGI. This chain's CDR3 is CASSYGTDTQYF. In DNA form, the CDR3 reads TGTGCCAGCAGTTATGGAACAGATACGCAGTATTTT.

The chain has TRBV19 and TRBJ2-1; D is unclear. CDR3 length equals 15 residues. Germline V gene lookup returns CDR1 LNHDA and CDR2 SQIVND (reference sequence). V gave up 3 bases and J gave up 0 bases, with 9 bases separating them. The CDR3 loop is CASSIPFSSYNEQFF. CDR3 sequence (DNA): TGTGCCAGTAGTATCCCCTTCAGCTCCTACAATGAGCAGTTCTTC.

V gene TRBV30 combines with J gene TRBJ2-7, with a weak D call TRBD2 (7 bases). Germline V gene lookup returns CDR1 GTSNPN and CDR2 SVGIG (reference sequence). V lost 4 bases and J 5 bases, leaving 24 bases between the germline ends. The CDR3 loop spans 16 amino acids. CDR3 residues: CAWIDPGGGRPHEQYF. The CDR3 region has the DNA TGTGCCTGGATAGACCCGGGCGGGGGCCGACCCCACGAGCAGTACTTC.

The gene calls are TRBV9 and TRBJ2-1; 7 bases match TRBD2. Germline lookup yields CDR1 SGDLS and CDR2 YYNGEE. The CDR3 consists of 15 residues. V trimming: 3 bases; J trimming: 2 bases; junction bases outside the gene matches: 5. CDR3 loop: CASSESGTPYNEQFF. CDR3 nucleotides: TGTGCCAGCAGCGAGAGCGGGACCCCCTACAATGAGCAGTTCTTC.

V usage is TRBV29-1 and J usage is TRBJ2-3; 10 bases fit TRBD1. This CDR3 has 12 amino acids. J lost 5 bases, V lost 8 bases, and 4 bases had no gene match. CDR1 is SQVTM, CDR2 ANQGSEA, per germline. Here the CDR3 reads CSIGQGGDTQYF. The CDR3 DNA reads as TGCAGCATAGGACAGGGGGGAGATACGCAGTATTTT.

The chain couples TRBV27 to TRBJ2-1; 8 bases are a match to TRBD2. Per the germline V gene, CDR1 is MNHEY and CDR2 is SMNVEV (reference sequence). The V and J ends lost 5 bases and 1 base, in that order; junction bases with no gene match: 7. The CDR3 covers 16 residues. Here the CDR3 DNA reads TGTGCCAGCAGTCTAAACACGGGGGGGTCCTACAATGAGCAGTTCTTC. Its protein is CASSLNTGGSYNEQFF.

V and J are TRBV6-1 and TRBJ2-1, with TRBD1 matching over 7 bases. The V segment lost 6 bases and the J segment 6 bases; nucleotides outside the gene matches: 11. The CDR3 has 15 amino acids. CDR1 and CDR2 (germline): MNHNS, SASEGT. In nucleotides, the CDR3 is TGTGCCAGCAGAGAGGGACAGCCCTTTCTCAATGAGCAGTTCTTC. It specifies CASREGQPFLNEQFF.

The chain uses TRBV28 and TRBJ1-2, with D tentatively TRBD1 (6 bases). The CDR3 spans 13 residues. CDR1 and CDR2 from the germline V gene are MDHEN and SYDVKM. V was pared by 7 bases and J by 4 bases, with 13 bases between. The CDR3 nucleotides read TGTGCCAGCACTACAGGGTTTGGCTATGGCTACACCTTC. Its translation is CASTTGFGYGYTF.

The V gene is TRBV7-3, the J gene TRBJ2-2, with 7 bases that match TRBD1. The V gene end was trimmed by 5 bases and the J gene end by 0 bases; junction bases not matched to a gene: 15. The length of the CDR3 is 19 residues. The germline V gene encodes CDR1 SGHTA and CDR2 FQGTGA. The DNA for the CDR3 is TGTGCCAGCAGCCCCCCGATTACTAAGACAGGGCCGAACACCGGGGAGCTGTTTTTT. As protein: CASSPPITKTGPNTGELFF. The full variable domain, completed using reference TRBV7-3 and TRBJ2-2, is GAGVSQTPSNKVTEKGKYVELRCDPISGHTALYWYRQSLGQGPEFLIYFQGTGAADDSGLPNDRFFAVRPEGSVSTLKIQRTERGDSAVYLCASSPPITKTGPNTGELFFGEGSRLTVL.

This chain connects TRBV28 to TRBJ2-1; D unclear. Trimming cost V 4 bases and J 3 bases, with 13 bases left between them. The CDR3 length is 15 residues. Germline V lookup: CDR1 MDHEN, CDR2 SYDVKM. The CDR3 nucleotides read TGTGCCAGCAGTTCCCTCGGCACAGACTACAATGAGCAGTTCTTC. It encodes CASSSLGTDYNEQFF.

This clone was seen once. The same CDR3 also results from other DNA sequences found in this sample. V is TRBV6-5 and J is TRBJ2-7; D possibly matches TRBD1 or TRBD2 (5 bases each). V was pared by 2 bases and J by 1 base, with 6 bases between. CDR1 and CDR2 (germline): MNHEY, SVGAGI. The CDR3 is made up of 13 amino acids. This chain's CDR3 is CASSYGGSYEQYF. In DNA, the CDR3 is TGTGCCAGCAGTTACGGGGGTTCCTACGAGCAGTACTTC.

CDR3 sequence (DNA): TGTGCCAGCAGCGTAGAATCTGGCTACGAGCAGTACTTC. The encoded protein is CASSVESGYEQYF. The genes are TRBV9 and TRBJ2-7, with unresolved D. The V gene's germline CDR1 is SGDLS and CDR2 YYNGEE. Trimming took off 0 bases at V and 3 bases at J, with 7 bases between the two ends. CDR3 length: 13 residues.